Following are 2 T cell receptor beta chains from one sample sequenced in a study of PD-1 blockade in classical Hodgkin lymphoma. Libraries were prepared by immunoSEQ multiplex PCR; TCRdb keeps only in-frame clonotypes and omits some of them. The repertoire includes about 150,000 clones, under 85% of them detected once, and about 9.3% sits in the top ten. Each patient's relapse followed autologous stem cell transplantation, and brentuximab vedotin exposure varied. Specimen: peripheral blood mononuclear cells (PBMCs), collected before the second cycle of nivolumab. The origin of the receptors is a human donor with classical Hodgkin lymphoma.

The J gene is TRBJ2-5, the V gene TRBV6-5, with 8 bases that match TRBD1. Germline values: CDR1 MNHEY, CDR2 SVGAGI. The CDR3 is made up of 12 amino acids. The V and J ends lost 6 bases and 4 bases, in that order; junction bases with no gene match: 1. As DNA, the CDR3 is TGTGCCAGCAGGGGACAGGTAGAGACCCAGTACTTC. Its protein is CASRGQVETQYF.

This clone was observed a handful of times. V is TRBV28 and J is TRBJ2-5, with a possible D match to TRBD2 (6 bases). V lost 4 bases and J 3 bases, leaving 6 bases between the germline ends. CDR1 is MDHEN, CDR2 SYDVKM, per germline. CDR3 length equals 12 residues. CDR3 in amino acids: CASSWREETQYF. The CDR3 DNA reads TGTGCCAGCAGTTGGAGGGAAGAGACCCAGTACTTC. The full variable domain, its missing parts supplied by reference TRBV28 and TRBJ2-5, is DVKVTQSSRYLVKRTGEKVFLECVQDMDHENMFWYRQDPGLGLRLIYFSYDVKMKEKGDIPEGYSVSREKKERFSLILESASTNQTSMYLCASSWREETQYFGPGTRLLVL.